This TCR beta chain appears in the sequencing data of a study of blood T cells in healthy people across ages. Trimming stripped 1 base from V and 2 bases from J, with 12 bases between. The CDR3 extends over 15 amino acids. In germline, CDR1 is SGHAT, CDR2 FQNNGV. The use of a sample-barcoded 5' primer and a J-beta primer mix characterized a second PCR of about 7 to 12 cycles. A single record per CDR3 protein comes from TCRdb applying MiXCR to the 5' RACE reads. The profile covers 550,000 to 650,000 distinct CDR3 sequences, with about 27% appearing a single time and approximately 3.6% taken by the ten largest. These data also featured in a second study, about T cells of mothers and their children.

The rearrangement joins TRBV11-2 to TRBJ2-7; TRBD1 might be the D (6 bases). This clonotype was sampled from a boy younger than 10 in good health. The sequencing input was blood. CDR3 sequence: CASSLGNRAPYEQYF. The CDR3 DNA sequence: TGTGCCAGCAGCTTAGGGAACAGGGCCCCCTACGAGCAGTACTTC.